A selection of T cell receptor beta chains follows, all from one sample in a study of cytomegalovirus exposure and HLA in healthy donors. Clones were sequenced by immunoSEQ multiplex PCR, and TCRdb holds only the in-frame ones, with some missing. This table holds around 140,000 clones, 60% to 80% found once. Sequencing input: PBMCs. Receptors originate from a woman in her fifties or sixties in good health and CMV-seronegative. Both conserved end residues are part of each CDR3. The D gene is left open where the match is weak. The size entry is marked missing in some rows and otherwise reads once, few, many or a size class.

d_gene: TRBD2
v_gene: TRBV27
j_gene: TRBJ2-7
abundance: NA
CDR3aa: CASSSAGGRYEQYF
CDR3nt: TGTGCCAGCAGTTCCGCGGGAGGCCGCTACGAGCAGTACTTC

d_gene: NA
v_gene: TRBV5-1
j_gene: TRBJ2-5
abundance: NA
CDR3aa: CASSTGTASGETQYF
CDR3nt: TGCGCCAGCAGCACGGGGACAGCTAGCGGGGAGACCCAGTACTTC

d_gene: NA
v_gene: TRBV15
j_gene: TRBJ2-5
abundance: NA
CDR3aa: CATSRPRETQYF
CDR3nt: TGTGCCACCAGCAGGCCTCGGGAGACCCAGTACTTC

d_gene: NA
v_gene: TRBV7-2
j_gene: TRBJ2-7
abundance: NA
CDR3aa: CASSLEWAPGSYEQYF
CDR3nt: TGTGCCAGCAGCTTAGAGTGGGCCCCTGGGTCCTACGAGCAGTACTTC

d_gene: TRBD1
v_gene: TRBV30
j_gene: TRBJ1-2
abundance: NA
CDR3aa: CAWTPTGSNYGYTF
CDR3nt: TGTGCCTGGACCCCGACAGGGTCGAACTATGGCTACACCTTC

d_gene: TRBD2
v_gene: TRBV5-4
j_gene: TRBJ2-7
abundance: few
CDR3aa: CASSLSSGRTYEQYF
CDR3nt: TGTGCCAGCAGCTTGAGTAGCGGGAGAACCTACGAGCAGTACTTC

d_gene: NA
v_gene: TRBV30
j_gene: TRBJ1-2
abundance: NA
CDR3aa: CAWSVFENYGYTF
CDR3nt: TGTGCCTGGAGTGTATTCGAGAACTATGGCTACACCTTC

d_gene: NA
v_gene: TRBV27
j_gene: TRBJ1-1
abundance: once
CDR3aa: CASMRGRATEAFF
CDR3nt: TGTGCCAGCATGAGGGGGAGGGCGACTGAAGCTTTCTTT

d_gene: TRBD1
v_gene: TRBV28
j_gene: TRBJ2-5
abundance: few
CDR3aa: CASSSGQGALETQYF
CDR3nt: TGTGCCAGCAGCTCGGGACAGGGGGCCTTAGAGACCCAGTACTTC

d_gene: TRBD2
v_gene: TRBV28
j_gene: TRBJ2-5
abundance: once
CDR3aa: CASSLRTSGRGRETQYF
CDR3nt: TGTGCCAGCAGTTTGAGGACTAGCGGGAGGGGGCGAGAGACCCAGTACTTC

d_gene: NA
v_gene: TRBV11-2
j_gene: TRBJ2-7
abundance: NA
CDR3aa: CASSFGTGSSYEQYF
CDR3nt: TGTGCCAGCAGCTTCGGGACTGGGAGCTCCTACGAGCAGTACTTC

d_gene: TRBD1
v_gene: TRBV19
j_gene: TRBJ1-5
abundance: NA
CDR3aa: CASSDDNRGSQPQHF
CDR3nt: TGTGCCAGTAGTGACGACAACAGGGGGAGTCAGCCCCAGCATTTT

d_gene: NA
v_gene: TRBV10-2
j_gene: TRBJ1-1
abundance: NA
CDR3aa: CASTRSGVGTEAFF
CDR3nt: TGCGCCAGCACCCGGTCGGGGGTAGGCACTGAAGCTTTCTTT

d_gene: NA
v_gene: TRBV30
j_gene: TRBJ2-1
abundance: NA
CDR3aa: CAWSARGQAYNEQFF
CDR3nt: TGTGCCTGGAGTGCCCGTGGCCAGGCCTACAATGAGCAGTTCTTC

d_gene: TRBD1
v_gene: TRBV28
j_gene: TRBJ2-7
abundance: NA
CDR3aa: CASSSPGQGPGEQYF
CDR3nt: TGTGCCAGCAGTTCACCGGGACAGGGGCCCGGCGAGCAGTACTTC

d_gene: NA
v_gene: TRBV6-5
j_gene: TRBJ2-3
abundance: NA
CDR3aa: CASSTRRGSDTQYF
CDR3nt: TGTGCCAGCAGTACCCGGCGCGGGTCAGATACGCAGTATTTT

d_gene: TRBD2
v_gene: TRBV7-3
j_gene: TRBJ2-1
abundance: once
CDR3aa: CASSPRYRTSGGALVDEQFF
CDR3nt: TGTGCCAGCAGCCCTAGGTACCGGACTAGCGGGGGGGCGTTAGTTGATGAGCAGTTCTTC

d_gene: NA
v_gene: TRBV7-9
j_gene: TRBJ1-1
abundance: NA
CDR3aa: CASSFLGANTEAFF
CDR3nt: TGTGCCAGCAGCTTCCTCGGAGCGAACACTGAAGCTTTCTTT

d_gene: NA
v_gene: TRBV7-3
j_gene: TRBJ2-5
abundance: NA
CDR3aa: CASSLGPSETQYF
CDR3nt: TGTGCCAGCAGCTTAGGGCCTTCGGAGACCCAGTACTTC

d_gene: NA
v_gene: TRBV6-1
j_gene: TRBJ2-7
abundance: NA
CDR3aa: CASRSILYEQYF
CDR3nt: TGTGCCAGCAGGAGTATACTCTACGAGCAGTACTTC

d_gene: TRBD2
v_gene: TRBV5-1
j_gene: TRBJ2-2
abundance: once
CDR3aa: CASSLVPSGSSGELFF
CDR3nt: TGCGCCAGCAGCTTGGTTCCTAGCGGGTCTTCCGGGGAGCTGTTTTTT

d_gene: TRBD1
v_gene: TRBV9
j_gene: TRBJ2-7
abundance: NA
CDR3aa: CASSPTGAYEQYF
CDR3nt: TGTGCCAGCAGCCCGACAGGGGCCTACGAGCAGTACTTC

d_gene: NA
v_gene: TRBV5-1
j_gene: TRBJ2-1
abundance: NA
CDR3aa: CASWIHRASSYNEQFF
CDR3nt: TGCGCCAGCTGGATCCACAGGGCAAGCTCCTACAATGAGCAGTTCTTC

d_gene: NA
v_gene: TRBV28
j_gene: TRBJ2-5
abundance: NA
CDR3aa: CASSLTLVGIQEGTQYF
CDR3nt: TGTGCCAGCAGCCTAACGTTGGTGGGGATACAAGAGGGGACCCAGTACTTC

d_gene: NA
v_gene: TRBV28
j_gene: TRBJ2-6
abundance: NA
CDR3aa: CASRTQGTGANVLTF
CDR3nt: TGTGCCAGCAGGACACAGGGTACCGGGGCCAACGTCCTGACTTTC

d_gene: NA
v_gene: TRBV5-6
j_gene: TRBJ1-1
abundance: NA
CDR3aa: CASSLAGRGMNTEAFF
CDR3nt: TGTGCCAGCAGCTTGGCAGGGCGGGGAATGAACACTGAAGCTTTCTTT

d_gene: TRBD1
v_gene: TRBV6-1
j_gene: TRBJ2-1
abundance: few
CDR3aa: CASSGPLDRGYLDEQFF
CDR3nt: TGTGCCAGCAGTGGGCCCCTAGACAGGGGATACTTGGATGAGCAGTTCTTC

d_gene: TRBD2
v_gene: TRBV12-5
j_gene: TRBJ2-1
abundance: NA
CDR3aa: CASGLVGFLQEGTSGAPHNEQFF
CDR3nt: TGTGCTAGTGGTTTGGTAGGGTTCCTCCAGGAGGGGACTAGCGGGGCCCCACACAATGAGCAGTTCTTC

d_gene: TRBD1
v_gene: TRBV19
j_gene: TRBJ1-5
abundance: NA
CDR3aa: CATRRGHSNQPQHF
CDR3nt: TGTGCCACCCGAAGGGGGCATAGCAATCAGCCCCAGCATTTT

d_gene: NA
v_gene: TRBV19
j_gene: TRBJ1-1
abundance: NA
CDR3aa: CASSPFPRVNTEAFF
CDR3nt: TGTGCCAGTAGTCCTTTTCCACGCGTGAACACTGAAGCTTTCTTT

d_gene: NA
v_gene: TRBV10-3
j_gene: TRBJ2-5
abundance: NA
CDR3aa: CAISSTGEETQYF
CDR3nt: TGTGCCATCAGTTCCACCGGGGAAGAGACCCAGTACTTC

d_gene: NA
v_gene: TRBV2
j_gene: TRBJ2-2
abundance: NA
CDR3aa: CARSLGGSGELFF
CDR3nt: TGTGCCAGATCACTCGGCGGGTCCGGGGAGCTGTTTTTT

d_gene: TRBD2
v_gene: TRBV4-1
j_gene: TRBJ2-1
abundance: NA
CDR3aa: CASSPGRVSYNEQFF
CDR3nt: TGCGCCAGCAGCCCCGGGAGGGTTTCCTACAATGAGCAGTTCTTC

d_gene: NA
v_gene: TRBV30
j_gene: TRBJ1-2
abundance: NA
CDR3aa: CAWGPRDYGYTF
CDR3nt: TGTGCCTGGGGGCCGAGGGACTATGGCTACACCTTC

d_gene: NA
v_gene: TRBV19
j_gene: TRBJ2-7
abundance: few
CDR3aa: CASGHFPYEQYF
CDR3nt: TGTGCCAGCGGACACTTTCCCTACGAGCAGTACTTC

d_gene: TRBD1
v_gene: TRBV30
j_gene: TRBJ1-4
abundance: few
CDR3aa: CAWSVDRGLNEKLFF
CDR3nt: TGTGCCTGGAGTGTGGACAGGGGGCTTAATGAAAAACTGTTTTTT

d_gene: NA
v_gene: TRBV11-1
j_gene: TRBJ2-7
abundance: few
CDR3aa: CASSSDNRVRYEQYF
CDR3nt: TGTGCCAGCAGCTCAGATAACAGGGTGCGGTACGAGCAGTACTTC

d_gene: TRBD1
v_gene: TRBV5-1
j_gene: TRBJ2-3
abundance: NA
CDR3aa: CASSLAPGQDVTDTQYF
CDR3nt: TGCGCCAGCAGCTTGGCCCCCGGACAGGACGTTACAGATACGCAGTATTTT

d_gene: NA
v_gene: TRBV2
j_gene: TRBJ1-4
abundance: NA
CDR3aa: CASGEGRGGEKLFF
CDR3nt: TGTGCCAGCGGGGAGGGCAGGGGCGGTGAAAAACTGTTTTTT